Listed below are T cell receptor beta chains from one sample, sequenced in a study of spatial heterogeneity in lung cancer. From the 5' RACE reads, TCRdb called clonotypes with MiXCR, one entry per CDR3 protein. The data show more than 60,000 distinct CDR3 sequences, approximately 6% seen once. Sequencing used PBMCs, obtained at surgery. The receptor source for this set is a female donor with early-stage non-small cell lung cancer. Each CDR3 is given with its conserved first and last residue. The D gene is left open where the match is weak. Not all rows give a size; the values are once, few, many and, for expanded clones, a class.

V gene	J gene	D gene	clone size	CDR3 protein	CDR3 DNA
TRBV5-5	TRBJ1-3	.	many	CASSLAASLSGNTIYF	TGTGCCAGCAGCTTGGCCGCGAGTCTCTCTGGAAACACCATATATTTT
TRBV28	TRBJ1-1	.	many	CATGGGRIEAFF	TGTGCCACCGGGGGGGGGCGTATTGAAGCTTTCTTT
TRBV7-3	TRBJ2-3	.	few	CASSPGASGGTQYF	TGTGCCAGCAGCCCGGGGGCTAGCGGTGGTACGCAGTATTTT
TRBV28	TRBJ2-1	.	many	CASSWTANEQFF	TGTGCCAGCAGTTGGACTGCCAATGAGCAGTTCTTC
TRBV5-1	TRBJ2-7	.	few	CASSVGPSYEQYF	TGCGCCAGCAGCGTCGGACCGTCCTACGAGCAGTACTTC
TRBV15	TRBJ2-5	TRBD1	few	CATNRSSGGETQYF	TGTGCCACCAACAGATCGTCAGGGGGAGAGACCCAGTACTTC
TRBV7-2	TRBJ2-3	TRBD2	few	CASSLTPGGFGDTQYF	TGTGCCAGCAGCTTAACCCCGGGGGGGTTTGGAGATACGCAGTATTTT
TRBV7-7	TRBJ2-1	TRBD1	.	CASSPDRGDEQFF	TGTGCCAGCAGCCCGGACAGGGGTGATGAGCAGTTCTTC
TRBV20-1	TRBJ2-3	TRBD1	few	CSEVPTQGNSDTQYF	TGCAGTGAGGTTCCCACACAGGGGAATTCAGATACGCAGTATTTT
TRBV25-1	TRBJ1-2	.	many	CASSSFSNYGYTF	TGTGCCAGCAGTTCGTTTAGTAACTATGGCTACACCTTC
TRBV27	TRBJ1-3	.	.	CASAAGILSGNTIYF	TGTGCCAGCGCAGCAGGGATACTCTCTGGAAACACCATATATTTT
TRBV11-2	TRBJ2-3	TRBD2	many	CASSLSGGGPSTDTQYF	TGTGCCAGCAGCTTATCAGGCGGGGGACCCAGCACAGATACGCAGTATTTT
TRBV4-2	TRBJ2-2	.	many	CASSQDRGPGELFF	TGTGCCAGCAGCCAAGATCGGGGGCCCGGGGAGCTGTTTTTT
TRBV7-4	TRBJ2-3	TRBD2	.	CASSSGLAGADTQYF	TGTGCCAGCAGCTCGGGACTAGCGGGAGCAGATACGCAGTATTTT
TRBV11-3	TRBJ1-6	.	few	CASSNSVGPLHF	TGTGCCAGCAGCAACAGCGTGGGCCCCCTCCACTTT
TRBV3-1	TRBJ2-3	.	.	CASSMAGRDTQYF	TGTGCCAGCAGCATGGCGGGTCGAGATACGCAGTATTTT
TRBV2	TRBJ2-1	TRBD2	few	CASVWTSGYNEQFF	TGTGCCAGCGTATGGACTAGCGGATACAATGAGCAGTTCTTC
TRBV3-1	TRBJ2-4	TRBD1	many	CASSGTGDAKNIQYF	TGTGCCAGCAGCGGGACAGGGGATGCCAAAAACATTCAGTACTTC
TRBV7-9	TRBJ2-2	.	many	CASSLRTGELFF	TGTGCCAGCAGCTTAAGAACCGGGGAGCTGTTTTTT
TRBV3-1	TRBJ1-1	.	many	CASSQLGLNTEAFF	TGTGCCAGCAGCCAATTAGGTCTCAACACTGAAGCTTTCTTT
TRBV5-5	TRBJ1-6	.	medium-sized	CASSFAWDTYNSPLHF	TGTGCCAGCAGCTTTGCATGGGATACCTATAATTCACCCCTCCACTTT
TRBV10-3	TRBJ2-3	TRBD2	few	CAISAGGTDTQYF	TGTGCCATCAGCGCGGGGGGCACAGATACGCAGTATTTT
TRBV7-3	TRBJ2-7	.	many	CASSQQGGSYEQYF	TGTGCCAGCAGCCAGCAGGGGGGATCCTACGAGCAGTACTTC
TRBV10-1	TRBJ2-7	.	few	CASSEVSPGEQYF	TGCGCCAGCAGTGAAGTCTCGCCGGGCGAGCAGTACTTC
TRBV12-3/TRBV12-4	TRBJ1-5	.	few	CASSLMGAYQPQHF	TGTGCCAGCAGTTTAATGGGGGCCTATCAGCCCCAGCATTTT
TRBV5-4	TRBJ1-1	.	medium-sized	CASSSGYTEAFF	TGTGCCAGCAGCAGCGGATACACTGAAGCTTTCTTT
TRBV9	TRBJ2-3	.	many	CASSVVSVEGTDTQYF	TGTGCCAGCAGCGTAGTCAGCGTGGAGGGCACAGATACGCAGTATTTT
TRBV7-9	TRBJ1-1	.	.	CASSLQLTNTEAFF	TGTGCCAGCAGCTTACAGTTGACGAACACTGAAGCTTTCTTT
TRBV21-1	TRBJ2-1	.	.	CASSKRGPLGGTDYNEQFF	TGTGCCAGCAGCAAACGTGGCCCGTTAGGCGGGACCGATTACAATGAGCAGTTCTTC
TRBV12-3/TRBV12-4	TRBJ2-1	TRBD2	medium-sized	CASFYSGGANEQFF	TGTGCCAGCTTTTATAGCGGGGGGGCCAATGAGCAGTTCTTC
TRBV4-2	TRBJ2-1	TRBD2	.	CASSPQRTSGSEQFF	TGTGCCAGCAGCCCCCAGAGGACTAGCGGGAGTGAGCAGTTCTTC
TRBV6-1	TRBJ2-6	TRBD1	many	CATQDRESLRLGANVLTF	TGTGCCACCCAGGACAGGGAATCTCTTCGGTTGGGGGCCAACGTCCTGACTTTC
TRBV5-1	TRBJ2-1	TRBD1	many	CASSLQGQGGNEQFF	TGCGCCAGCAGCTTGCAGGGACAGGGGGGCAATGAGCAGTTCTTC
TRBV12-3/TRBV12-4	TRBJ1-1	.	.	CASSFRQGWSGTEAFF	TGTGCCAGCAGTTTCCGGCAGGGGTGGTCTGGCACTGAAGCTTTCTTT
TRBV28	TRBJ1-2	.	few	CASSLYGQSDGYTF	TGTGCCAGCAGTTTATACGGACAGAGCGATGGCTACACCTTC
TRBV7-3	TRBJ2-1	.	few	CASSLSGSNNEQFF	TGTGCCAGCAGCTTATCCGGGAGCAACAATGAGCAGTTCTTC